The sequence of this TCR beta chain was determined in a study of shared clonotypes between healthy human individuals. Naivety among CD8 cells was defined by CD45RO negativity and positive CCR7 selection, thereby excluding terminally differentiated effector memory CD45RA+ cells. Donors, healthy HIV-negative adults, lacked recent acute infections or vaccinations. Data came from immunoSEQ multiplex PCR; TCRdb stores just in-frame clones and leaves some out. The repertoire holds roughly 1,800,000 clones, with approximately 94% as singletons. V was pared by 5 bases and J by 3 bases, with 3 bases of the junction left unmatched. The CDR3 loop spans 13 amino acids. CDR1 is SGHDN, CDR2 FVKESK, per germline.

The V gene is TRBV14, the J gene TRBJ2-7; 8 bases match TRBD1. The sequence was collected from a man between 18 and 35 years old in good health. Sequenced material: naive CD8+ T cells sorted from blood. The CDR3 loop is CASSDDRGYEQYF. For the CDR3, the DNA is TGTGCCAGCAGCGATGACAGGGGCTACGAGCAGTACTTC.